This TCR beta chain originates from a study of T-cell reconstitution after alpha-beta-depleted transplantation in children. Study-wide results and limits: Several hundred expanded graft clones reportedly supplied alpha-beta T cells about two months after transplant.

In its sample, this clonotype was seen many times. Its antigen remains unknown. Unique molecular identifiers were incorporated during preparation of the TCRbeta library. Each CDR3 protein gets one entry after TCRdb re-called the PCR reads with MiXCR. The profile shows about 78,000 distinct CDR3 sequences, 13% to 15% of them singletons. The CDR3 is 17 residues long. Deletions cut 1 base from V and 0 bases from J, with 14 bases between. Per the germline V gene, CDR1 is MGHRA and CDR2 is YSYEKL. The chain carries TRBV4-1 and TRBJ2-3; D might be TRBD2 (5 bases). This TCR came from a male patient between 2 and 10 years old who had a stem cell transplant for acute lymphoblastic leukemia, so the T cells may come from the graft donor. Specimen: PBMCs, mostly from graft donor cells, collected 180 days after TCRalphabeta/CD19-depleted stem cell transplant. DNA for the CDR3: TGCGCCAGCAGCCAAGCTAAGGTGCGGGTGAGCACAGATACGCAGTATTTT. Its translation: CASSQAKVRVSTDTQYF.